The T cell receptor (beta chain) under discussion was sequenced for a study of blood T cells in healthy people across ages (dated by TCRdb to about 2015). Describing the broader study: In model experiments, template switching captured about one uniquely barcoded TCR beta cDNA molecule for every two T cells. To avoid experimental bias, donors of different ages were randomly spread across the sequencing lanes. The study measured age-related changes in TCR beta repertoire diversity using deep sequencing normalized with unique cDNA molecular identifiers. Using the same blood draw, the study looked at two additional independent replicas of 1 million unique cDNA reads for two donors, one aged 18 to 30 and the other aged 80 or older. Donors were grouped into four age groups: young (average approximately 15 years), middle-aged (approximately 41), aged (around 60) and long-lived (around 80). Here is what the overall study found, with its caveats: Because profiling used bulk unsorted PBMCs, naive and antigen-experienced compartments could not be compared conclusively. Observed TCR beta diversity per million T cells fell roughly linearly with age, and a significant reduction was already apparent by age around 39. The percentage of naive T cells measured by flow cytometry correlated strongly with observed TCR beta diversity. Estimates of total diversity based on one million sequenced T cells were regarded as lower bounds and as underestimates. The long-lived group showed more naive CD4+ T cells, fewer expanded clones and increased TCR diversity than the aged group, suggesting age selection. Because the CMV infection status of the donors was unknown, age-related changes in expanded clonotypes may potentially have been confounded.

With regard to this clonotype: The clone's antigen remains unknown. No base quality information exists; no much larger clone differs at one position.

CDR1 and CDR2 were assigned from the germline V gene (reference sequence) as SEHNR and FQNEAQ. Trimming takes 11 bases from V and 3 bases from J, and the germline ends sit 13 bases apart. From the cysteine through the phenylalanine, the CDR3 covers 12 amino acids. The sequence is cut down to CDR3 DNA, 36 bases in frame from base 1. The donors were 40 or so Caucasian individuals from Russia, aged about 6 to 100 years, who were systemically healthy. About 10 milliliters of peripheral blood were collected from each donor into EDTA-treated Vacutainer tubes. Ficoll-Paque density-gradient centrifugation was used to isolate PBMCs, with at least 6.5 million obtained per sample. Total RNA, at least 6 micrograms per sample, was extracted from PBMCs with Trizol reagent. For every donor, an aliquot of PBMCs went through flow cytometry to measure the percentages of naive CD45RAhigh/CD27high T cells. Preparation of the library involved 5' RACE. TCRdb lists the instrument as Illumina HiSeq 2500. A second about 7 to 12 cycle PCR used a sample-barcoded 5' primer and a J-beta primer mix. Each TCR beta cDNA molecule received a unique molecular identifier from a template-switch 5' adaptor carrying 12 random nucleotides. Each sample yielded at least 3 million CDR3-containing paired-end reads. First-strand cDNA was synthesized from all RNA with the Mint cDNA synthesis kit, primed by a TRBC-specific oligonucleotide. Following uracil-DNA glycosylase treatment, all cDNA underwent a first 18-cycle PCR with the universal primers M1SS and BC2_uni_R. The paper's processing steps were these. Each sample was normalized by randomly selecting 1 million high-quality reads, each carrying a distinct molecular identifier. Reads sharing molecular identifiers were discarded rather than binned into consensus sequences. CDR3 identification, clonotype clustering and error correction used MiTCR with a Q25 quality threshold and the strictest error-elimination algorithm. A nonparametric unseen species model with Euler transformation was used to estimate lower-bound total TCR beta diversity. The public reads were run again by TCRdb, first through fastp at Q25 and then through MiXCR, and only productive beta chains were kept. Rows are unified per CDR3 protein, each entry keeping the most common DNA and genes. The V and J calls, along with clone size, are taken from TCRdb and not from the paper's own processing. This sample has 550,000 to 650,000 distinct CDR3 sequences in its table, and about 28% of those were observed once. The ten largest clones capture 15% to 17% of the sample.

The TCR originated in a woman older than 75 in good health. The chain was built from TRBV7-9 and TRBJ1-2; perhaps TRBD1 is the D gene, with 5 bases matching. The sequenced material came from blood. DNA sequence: TGTGCCGCAGAGGGGTTGTACTATGGCTACACCTTC. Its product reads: CAAEGLYYGYTF.